Included here is one T cell receptor beta chain sequence, with context. The data stem from a study of T cells in localized non-small cell lung cancer. TCRdb keeps only in-frame clones here, not all; method: immunoSEQ multiplex PCR. The sample yields some 41,000 clones, roughly nine tenths seen once. This clonotype was sampled from a woman aged 35 to 69 with stage II lung adenocarcinoma. The sequencing here drew on PBMCs, taken before any cancer treatment.

The CDR3 DNA sequence: TGTGCCAGCAGCACGACAGTCACTGGAAACACCATATATTTT. It translates to CASSTTVTGNTIYF. This chain joins TRBV5-6 and TRBJ1-3; TRBD1 might be the D (5 bases). Germline V CDR1 and CDR2: SGHDT, YYEEEE. The CDR3 extends over 14 amino acids. V gave up 4 bases and J gave up 2 bases, with 10 bases separating them. The complete variable domain, with remaining parts taken from reference TRBV5-6 and TRBJ1-3, reads DAGVTQSPTHLIKTRGQQVTLRCSPKSGHDTVSWYQQALGQGPQFIFQYYEEEERQRGNFPDRFSGHQFPNYSSELNVNALLLGDSALYLCASSTTVTGNTIYFGEGSWLTVV.